These T cell receptor beta chains were read from a single sample in a study of breast tumors, draining lymph nodes, adjacent tissues. Each CDR3 protein is one row after TCRdb ran MiXCR on the multiplex PCR reads. The table lists more than 80,000 distinct CDR3 sequences, about 30% of them singletons. The specimen sequenced was axillary lymph node tissue. All receptors derive from a female donor with breast cancer. Some clones in this sample may be carry-over from other donors' samples. Both conserved end residues are part of each CDR3. D genes are given only for firm matches. Expanded clones are given a class, and other clones once, few, many or no size at all.

d_call	v_call	j_call	clone_size	cdr3_aa	cdr3_nt
NA	TRBV7-6	TRBJ2-1	NA	CASSEDSTLSYNEQFF	TGTGCCAGCAGCGAGGACAGCACTCTCTCCTACAATGAGCAGTTCTTC
NA	TRBV29-1	TRBJ2-3	many	CSVEVGGTDTQYF	TGCAGCGTTGAAGTAGGGGGGACAGATACGCAGTATTTT
NA	TRBV5-1	TRBJ1-1	NA	CASSLADSQRAEAFF	TGCGCCAGCAGCTTGGCGGACAGTCAAAGGGCTGAAGCTTTCTTT
TRBD1	TRBV7-2	TRBJ2-1	NA	CASSRQGDSSYNEQFF	TGTGCCAGCAGCCGACAGGGGGACTCATCCTACAATGAGCAGTTCTTC
TRBD1	TRBV12-3/TRBV12-4	TRBJ2-1	many	CASRWDRGPYNEQFF	TGTGCCAGCAGGTGGGACAGGGGCCCCTACAATGAGCAGTTCTTC
NA	TRBV19	TRBJ2-7	many	CASTPVGAGKYEQYF	TGTGCCAGTACCCCCGTGGGGGCGGGAAAGTATGAGCAGTACTTC
TRBD1	TRBV6-5	TRBJ1-5	NA	CASSWTGVSNQPQHF	TGTGCCAGCAGTTGGACAGGGGTGAGTAATCAGCCCCAGCATTTT
TRBD1	TRBV19	TRBJ2-5	many	CASSIGTGGRETQYF	TGTGCCAGTAGTATAGGGACAGGGGGCCGGGAGACCCAGTACTTC
NA	TRBV7-3	TRBJ2-1	NA	CASSLKHRVRYNEQLF	TGTGCCAGCAGCCTGAAACACAGGGTTCGCTACAACGAGCAGCTCTTC
NA	TRBV18	TRBJ2-7	many	CASSTMALASNEQYF	TGTGCCAGCTCCACCATGGCGCTAGCGAGTAACGAGCAGTACTTC
TRBD1	TRBV7-2	TRBJ2-7	NA	CASSRQPGGSSYEQYF	TGTGCCAGCAGCCGCCAGCCAGGGGGAAGCTCCTACGAGCAGTACTTC
TRBD1	TRBV12-3/TRBV12-4	TRBJ2-7	NA	CASSSGTGTILTYEQYF	TGTGCCAGCAGCTCCGGGACAGGGACAATTCTAACCTACGAGCAGTACTTC
NA	TRBV6-2/TRBV6-3	TRBJ2-1	many	CASSRAGTHNEQFF	TGTGCCAGCAGTCGGGCCGGGACACACAATGAGCAGTTCTTC
NA	TRBV5-4	TRBJ2-1	many	CASSLWDNEQFF	TGTGCCAGCAGCTTGTGGGACAATGAGCAGTTCTTC
NA	TRBV19	TRBJ2-5	many	CASSIMRGHQETQYF	TGTGCCAGTAGCATAATGAGGGGACACCAAGAGACCCAGTACTTC
NA	TRBV20-1	TRBJ1-3	many	CSAGGGLTGNTIYF	TGCAGTGCTGGCGGGGGGTTAACTGGAAACACCATATATTTT
TRBD1	TRBV24-1	TRBJ1-5	NA	CAPSLTGVDNQPQHF	TGTGCCCCCAGTTTGACAGGGGTTGACAATCAGCCCCAGCACTTT
NA	TRBV27	TRBJ2-3	few	CASSLLQVKDTQYF	TGTGCCAGCAGTCTCCTACAAGTTAAGGATACGCAGTATTTT
TRBD2	TRBV3-1	TRBJ2-1	many	CASSQGVAGGYNEQFF	TGTGCCAGCAGCCAAGGAGTAGCGGGAGGGTACAATGAGCAGTTCTTC
NA	TRBV6-5	TRBJ1-2	many	CASSHAGGGNYGYTF	TGTGCCAGCAGTCACGCAGGCGGGGGAAACTATGGCTACACCTTC
TRBD1	TRBV10-3	TRBJ2-1	many	CAISVTGTGHYNEQFF	TGTGCCATCAGTGTCACCGGGACAGGACACTACAATGAGCAGTTCTTC
TRBD1	TRBV4-2	TRBJ2-2	many	CASRSDRAGELFF	TGTGCCAGCAGAAGTGACAGGGCCGGGGAGCTGTTTTTT